The next 29 T cell receptor beta chains were all read from a single sample in a study of blood T cell repertoires in COVID-19. Generated by immunoSEQ multiplex PCR, the TCRdb table keeps only in-frame clones and is missing some. This sample carries around 480,000 clones, about nine tenths of them seen once, and the ten largest clones take roughly 0.7%. Sequencing used PBMCs or T cells enriched from blood (not recorded which). Every receptor here comes from a woman between 18 and 29 years old who had recovered from COVID-19.

Only one count was recorded for this clone. This sequence joins TRBV6-1 and TRBJ2-6, with D maybe TRBD2 (6 bases). This CDR3 contains 18 residues. V lost 4 bases to trimming and J lost 5 bases, with 21 bases between them. Germline V gene lookup returns CDR1 MNHNS and CDR2 SASEGT. Here the CDR3 DNA reads TGTGCCAGCAGTGTTACGGGACTTATTGTTGCGAGGGCCAACGTCCTGACTTTC. Protein sequence: CASSVTGLIVARANVLTF.

CDR3 region: CASGLEGAAPLHF. The CDR3 nucleotides read TGTGCTAGTGGTTTGGAGGGGGCTGCACCCCTCCACTTT. This chain uses TRBV12-5 with TRBJ1-6, with 7 nucleotides matching TRBD1. The trim removed 1 base at V and 11 bases at J, leaving 2 bases unmatched. CDR3 length: 13 amino acids. Germline V lookup: CDR1 LGHNT, CDR2 FRNRAP.

The chain recombines TRBV7-2 with TRBJ1-2, with TRBD1 matching 7 bases. Germline V lookup: CDR1 SGHTA, CDR2 FQGNSA. V lost 3 bases to trimming and J lost 2 bases; unmatched junction nucleotides: 6. The CDR3 is 15 residues long. The CDR3 sequence: CASSFQAGGNYGYTF. In DNA, the CDR3 is TGTGCCAGCAGCTTTCAGGCAGGGGGGAACTATGGCTACACCTTC.

The chain carries TRBV5-1 and TRBJ2-5; D is unresolved. CDR3 length: 14 amino acids. Germline V gene data show CDR1 as SGHRS and CDR2 as YFSETQ. The V gene lost 0 bases and the J gene lost 1 base, with 7 bases spanning the gap. CDR3 sequence reads: CASSLGASQETQYF. The CDR3 region has the DNA TGCGCCAGCAGCTTGGGGGCGAGCCAAGAGACCCAGTACTTC.

The chain combines TRBV7-8 with TRBJ2-7, with D unresolved. V lost 3 bases, J lost 7 bases, and 10 bases lay in between. The CDR3 covers 12 residues. The germline V gene has CDR1 SGHVS and CDR2 FQNEAQ. The CDR3 bases are TGTGCCAGCAGCTTTTCCCTCCTAGAGCAGTACTTC. Its translation: CASSFSLLEQYF.

The CDR3 coding sequence is TGTGCCAGCAGCTTCGACATGAATCAGCCCCAGCATTTT. It yields the protein CASSFDMNQPQHF. The V and J genes are TRBV2 and TRBJ1-5, with no clear D. Germline CDR1 reads SNHLY; CDR2 reads FYNNEI. V was pared by 6 bases and J by 4 bases, with 10 bases between. CDR3 length equals 13 residues. The whole variable domain, filled in from reference TRBV2 and TRBJ1-5, reads EPEVTQTPSHQVTQMGQEVILRCVPISNHLYFYWYRQILGQKVEFLVSFYNNEISEKSEIFDDQFSVERPDGSNFTLKIRSTKLEDSAMYFCASSFDMNQPQHFGDGTRLSIL.

V usage is TRBV7-9 and J usage is TRBJ1-5, with a possible D match to TRBD1 (6 bases). The CDR3 covers 15 residues. Germline V gene sequence: CDR1 SEHNR, CDR2 FQNEAQ (reference sequence). The V gene lost 5 bases and the J gene lost 5 bases, with 16 bases spanning the gap. CDR3 DNA sequence: TGTGCCAGCAGCCCCCCCGGGACAATGGATCAGCCCCAGCATTTT. The encoded protein is CASSPPGTMDQPQHF.

This chain uses TRBV5-1 with TRBJ2-5, with 10 bases identical to TRBD2. The length of the CDR3 is 16 residues. Trimming cost V 0 bases and J 1 base; bases outside gene matches: 3. The germline CDR1 and CDR2 sequences are SGHRS and YFSETQ. The CDR3 DNA follows: TGCGCCAGCAGCTTGGTAGCGGGGGGACGCCAAGAGACCCAGTACTTC. It codes for CASSLVAGGRQETQYF.

This clone was recorded once. V and J are TRBV2 and TRBJ2-1; a weak D match, TRBD2 (6 bases). Trimming took off 7 bases at V and 4 bases at J, with 11 bases between the two ends. CDR3 size: 13 residues. Germline lookup yields CDR1 SNHLY and CDR2 FYNNEI. Here the CDR3 DNA reads TGTGCCAGCAAAGACGGGGGTTACAATGAGCAGTTCTTC. Translated, it gives CASKDGGYNEQFF.

The chain carries TRBV11-2 and TRBJ1-6; a weak D match, TRBD1 (6 bases). This CDR3 is built from 15 residues. CDR1 and CDR2 from the germline V gene are SGHAT and FQNNGV. The germline V and J ends were trimmed by 2 bases and 7 bases, with 12 bases remaining between them. The CDR3 DNA is TGTGCCAGCAGCTTAATTCCAGGGGCCAATTCACCCCTCCACTTT. As protein: CASSLIPGANSPLHF.

V is TRBV19 and J is TRBJ1-1; 9 positions agree with TRBD1. The ends lost 4 bases at V and 4 bases at J; junction bases unmatched: 7. This CDR3 spans 15 amino acids. Germline CDR1 reads LNHDA; CDR2 reads SQIVND (reference sequence). Written as DNA, the CDR3 is TGTGCCAGTAGTAACAGGGGGCGTGGGGGCACTGAAGCTTTCTTT. This sequence encodes CASSNRGRGGTEAFF.

For the CDR3, the DNA is TGTGCCACCAGCAGAGACAAGGGGAGCACAGATACGCAGTATTTT. The encoded protein is CATSRDKGSTDTQYF. V usage is TRBV15 and J usage is TRBJ2-3; tentatively, D is TRBD1 (5 bases). CDR1 LNHNV and CDR2 YYDKDF come from the germline V gene (reference sequence). This CDR3 spans 15 amino acids. V dropped 0 bases and J dropped 0 bases, with 7 bases sitting between them.

The genes are TRBV3-1 (or the pseudogene TRBV3-2) and TRBJ1-3; D is uncertain. V dropped 3 bases and J dropped 0 bases, with 12 bases sitting between them. CDR1 is LGHDT and CDR2 is YNNKEL in the germline V gene (reference sequence). The CDR3 has 16 residues. The CDR3 loop reads CASSQPGSLSGNTIYF. Here the CDR3 DNA reads TGTGCCAGCAGCCAGCCCGGGAGCCTCTCTGGAAACACCATATATTTT.

The chain is built from TRBV30 and TRBJ1-1; perhaps TRBD1 as D (6 bases). With 3 bases removed from V and 0 bases from J, the gap between germline ends came to 14 bases. The length of the CDR3 is 15 residues. Germline V gene lookup returns CDR1 GTSNPN and CDR2 SVGIG (reference sequence). The CDR3 loop reads CAWRIIGQLNTEAFF. CDR3 nucleotide sequence: TGTGCCTGGAGGATTATAGGACAGTTGAACACTGAAGCTTTCTTT.

The gene calls are TRBV27 and TRBJ2-1, with 11 bases lining up with TRBD2. This CDR3 contains 15 residues. CDR1 is MNHEY, CDR2 SMNVEV, per germline (reference sequence). Trimming at V came to 5 bases and at J to 4 bases, leaving 4 bases not matched to a gene. For the CDR3, the DNA is TGTGCCAGCAGTCCCGGGACTAGCGGATACAATGAGCAGTTCTTC. Translating it yields CASSPGTSGYNEQFF.

The chain joins TRBV30 to TRBJ1-1, with D perhaps TRBD1 (5 bases). This CDR3 has 14 amino acids. The V and J ends lost 0 bases and 7 bases respectively, with 15 bases between them. CDR1 is GTSNPN, CDR2 SVGIG, per germline (reference sequence). The CDR3, as DNA: TGTGCCTGGAGTGTACAGTCTCGCCAGGGTGAAGCTTTCTTT. It specifies CAWSVQSRQGEAFF. Based on the CDR3 plus reference TRBV30 and TRBJ1-1, the full variable domain is SQTIHQWPATLVQPVGSPLSLECTVEGTSNPNLYWYRQAAGRGLQLLFYSVGIGQISSEVPQNLSASRPQDRQFILSSKKLLLSDSGFYLCAWSVQSRQGEAFFGQGTRLTVV.

J is TRBJ1-2 and V is TRBV28; a weak D match, TRBD1 (5 bases). This CDR3 is built from 15 residues. Trimming took 5 bases from V and 4 from J, leaving 17 bases between them. From germline, CDR1 is MDHEN and CDR2 SYDVKM. The CDR3 nucleotides are TGTGCCAGCAGTACCCGATTTCTTGACAGCTATGGCTACACCTTC. This encodes CASSTRFLDSYGYTF.

This clone was detected once. The chain employs TRBV7-9 and TRBJ1-2; TRBD1 matches 11 bases. The V gene end was trimmed by 0 bases and the J gene end by 5 bases; junction bases not matched to a gene: 5. Germline V gene sequence: CDR1 SEHNR, CDR2 FQNEAQ (reference sequence). The CDR3 consists of 16 residues. The CDR3 here is CASSLAGQGARYGYTF. CDR3 bases: TGTGCCAGCAGCTTAGCAGGACAGGGGGCGCGTTATGGCTACACCTTC.

The chain combines TRBV18 with TRBJ1-1; a weak D match, TRBD1 (5 bases). Germline-derived CDR1 and CDR2 are KGHSH and LQKENI. CDR3 length: 14 amino acids. V was trimmed by 6 bases and J by 5 bases, leaving 16 bases between them. The CDR3: CASSLGGAMTEAFF. The CDR3 DNA reads TGTGCCAGCTCCCTCGGCGGGGCTATGACTGAAGCTTTCTTT.

This chain uses TRBV7-6 with TRBJ2-2; 7 positions agree with TRBD2. V trimming: 5 bases; J trimming: 1 base; junction bases outside the gene matches: 13. CDR1 and CDR2 from the germline V gene are SGHVS and FNYEAQ. The CDR3 length is 18 residues. CDR3 loop: CASSLNSGGTVNTGELFF. The CDR3 DNA reads as TGTGCCAGCAGCCTAAACTCCGGGGGGACGGTGAACACCGGGGAGCTGTTTTTT.

The rearrangement uses TRBV12-3 or TRBV12-4 and TRBJ1-1; possible D gene TRBD1, 5 bases. Trimming took 8 bases from V and 5 from J, leaving 15 bases between them. The CDR3 is 13 amino acids. The CDR3 nucleotides are TGTGCCAGCCTTAAGGCAGGGAGGACTGAAGCTTTCTTT. The encoded protein is CASLKAGRTEAFF.

This rearrangement joins TRBV3-1 (or the pseudogene TRBV3-2) to TRBJ2-3; D possibly corresponds to TRBD2 (6 bases). Trimming shortened V by 1 base and J by 4 bases, and 9 bases separated the two germline ends. Germline V gene sequence: CDR1 LGHDT, CDR2 YNNKEL (reference sequence). There are 14 residues in the CDR3. The CDR3 DNA reads as TGTGCCAGCAGCCAAGTCCCGGGAGCAGATACGCAGTATTTT. Residues: CASSQVPGADTQYF.

The chain has TRBV5-1 and TRBJ2-3, with D unclear. This CDR3 comprises 15 residues. The V end was cut by 2 bases, the J end by 0 bases, with 10 bases between. Germline CDR1 reads SGHRS; CDR2 reads YFSETQ. The CDR3 coding sequence is TGCGCCAGCAGCTTAGCTGTCGATAGCACAGATACGCAGTATTTT. Its protein is CASSLAVDSTDTQYF.

This clone appeared once. The chain combines TRBV19 with TRBJ1-3; D unresolved. This CDR3 region has 16 residues. Between the trimmed V and J ends, which lost 5 bases and 0 bases, there was a span of 14 bases. CDR1 is LNHDA and CDR2 is SQIVND in the germline V gene (reference sequence). Here the CDR3 DNA reads TGTGCCAGTAGTCCCTCCTACAGTTACTCTGGAAACACCATATATTTT. Amino acids: CASSPSYSYSGNTIYF.

This sequence joins TRBV13 and TRBJ1-1, with D perhaps TRBD1 (5 bases). The germline gives CDR1 PRHDT, CDR2 FYEKMQ (reference sequence). CDR3 length: 15 residues. V was pared by 5 bases and J by 1 base, with 14 bases between. The CDR3 bases are TGTGCCAGCAGCCCAAACCGGGGGGGGAACACTGAAGCTTTCTTT. Its protein is CASSPNRGGNTEAFF.

Written as DNA, the CDR3 is TGTGCCAGTAGTATTGGAGTATCAGGGGACACTGAAGCTTTCTTT. Translating it yields CASSIGVSGDTEAFF. The chain is built from TRBV19 and TRBJ1-1; TRBD1 is a possible D gene (6 bases). Trimming shortened V by 3 bases and J by 3 bases, and 14 bases separated the two germline ends. The CDR3 sequence is 15 residues long. CDR1 is LNHDA, CDR2 SQIVND, per germline (reference sequence).

In this sample, this clone turned up once. The rearrangement links TRBV29-1 to TRBJ1-2; D is perhaps TRBD1 (5 bases). The CDR3 contains 13 residues. Germline V lookup: CDR1 SQVTM, CDR2 ANQGSEA. Trimming took off 6 bases at V and 3 bases at J, with 14 bases between the two ends. The CDR3 DNA reads as TGCAGCGTGGGGGGAAGGGAGTACTATGGCTACACCTTC. Its protein product is CSVGGREYYGYTF.

J is TRBJ1-2 and V is TRBV5-1; TRBD1 aligns across 8 bases. Per germline, CDR1 SGHRS and CDR2 YFSETQ. CDR3 length: 15 amino acids. V was pared by 5 bases and J by 4 bases, with 10 bases of the junction left unmatched. The CDR3 DNA reads TGCGCCAGCAGACCAACAGGGGGTCTGACCTATGGCTACACCTTC. Amino acids: CASRPTGGLTYGYTF. The full variable domain, with the rest looked up from reference TRBV5-1 and TRBJ1-2, is KAGVTQTPRYLIKTRGQQVTLSCSPISGHRSVSWYQQTPGQGLQFLFEYFSETQRNKGNFPGRFSGRQFSNSRSEMNVSTLELGDSALYLCASRPTGGLTYGYTFGSGTRLTVV.

Written as DNA, the CDR3 is TGTGCCAGCAGTTTATCATTACAGGGGTCTGTAAGTGAAAAACTGTTTTTT. This translates into CASSLSLQGSVSEKLFF. The V call is TRBV27, the J call TRBJ1-4; 7 bases agree with TRBD1. J gave up 7 bases and V 0 bases, and 11 bases lay outside the gene matches. Germline CDR1 and CDR2: MNHEY and SMNVEV (reference sequence). CDR3 length: 17 amino acids.